These 2 T cell receptor beta chains originate from one sample sequenced in a study of identical twins. TCRdb recomputed calls from the 5' RACE reads with MiXCR, one row per CDR3 protein. The repertoire holds around 480,000 distinct CDR3 sequences, with 12% to 15% as singletons. A further study also used this sample, focusing on yellow fever vaccine responses in identical twins.

The source material was CD4+ T cells sorted from blood. These receptors all come from a woman aged 18-29 years in good health.

The J gene is TRBJ2-2, the V gene TRBV20-1, with TRBD1 identical over 10 bases. Germline CDR1 and CDR2: DFQATT and SNEGSKA (reference sequence). CDR3 size: 13 residues. V lost 5 bases and J lost 7; bases outside the gene matches: 4. CDR3 coding DNA: TGCAGTGCTCCCCGGACAGGGGGCGGGGAGCTGTTTTTT. Protein sequence: CSAPRTGGGELFF.

V and J are TRBV12-3 or TRBV12-4 and TRBJ2-5; weak D call: TRBD2 (5 bases). The CDR3 contains 14 residues. Between the trimmed V and J ends, which lost 6 bases and 2 bases, there was a span of 13 bases. In nucleotides, the CDR3 is TGTGCCAGCAGGTCCCGGGGAGAACAAGAGACCCAGTACTTC. Its translation is CASRSRGEQETQYF.